This TCR beta chain was sequenced in a study of shared clonotypes between healthy human individuals. Whole-study findings and limits: When compared with the clonotypes that were shared by all four sorted-subset donors, the non-shared clonotypes turned out to have lower generation probabilities.

CDR1 is SGHDT and CDR2 is YYEEEE in the germline V gene. V was shortened by 3 bases and J by 4 bases, with 13 bases between the two germline ends. This CDR3 is 14 amino acids long. Turning to this clone: The antigen is undetermined.

CD4+ cells were split into CD45RA+ naive and CD45RA-negative memory subsets. Once extracted for a subset, genomic DNA was divided evenly among several immunoSEQ plates. The data were produced by immunoSEQ multiplex PCR, yet TCRdb's version contains in-frame clones alone and is incomplete. Of a few million clones listed, 93% were seen once; the top ten hold about 0.39%. The sequenced sample was naive CD4+ T cells from PBMCs. Subset here: CD45RA+ positively selected. The chain links TRBV5-6 to TRBJ1-2; D unclear. The source of this sequence is a young man in good health. Some clones in this sample may be carry-over from other donors' samples. CDR3 amino acids: CASSSRTLLYGYTF. CDR3 DNA: TGTGCCAGCAGCTCGCGGACTCTTCTCTATGGCTACACCTTC.